The source of this T cell receptor beta chain is a study of blood T cell repertoires in COVID-19. In the study overall: T cells, B-cell-depleted T cells, or PBMCs supplied cDNA or gDNA.

As handled by the study authors: Amplification of reference gene primers provided the estimated nucleated cell counts. Libraries were prepared by immunoSEQ multiplex PCR; TCRdb keeps only in-frame clonotypes and omits some of them. V and J calls plus clone size are reproduced from that table; the DNA served to infer D and trimming. This sample has approximately 100,000 clones, with roughly 89% found just once. V gave up 5 bases and J gave up 6 bases; unmatched junction bases: 6. CDR1 MNHNY and CDR2 SVGAGI come from the germline V gene (reference sequence). The CDR3 contains 14 residues. The sequencing sample was made of peripheral blood. The chain employs TRBV6-6 and TRBJ2-7, with 11 bases matching TRBD2. The sequence came from a human donor with acute or convalescent COVID-19. The donor label of this sample is uncertain. This CDR3 is CASSDSGRAFEQYF. For the CDR3, the DNA is TGTGCCAGCAGTGATAGCGGGAGGGCCTTCGAGCAGTACTTC.